The rows below give T cell receptor beta chains drawn from one sample of a study of cytomegalovirus exposure and HLA in healthy donors. TCRdb keeps only in-frame clones here, not all; method: immunoSEQ multiplex PCR. The data contain roughly 180,000 clones, about 89% of them singletons. The sample taken for sequencing was PBMCs. These receptors all stem from a man in his thirties or forties in good health and CMV-seropositive. CDR3s include the opening cysteine and the closing phenylalanine or tryptophan. Fields, in order: J gene, V gene, clone size, D gene, CDR3 protein, CDR3 DNA. The D gene is left open where the match is weak. A clone size is listed for some rows: how often the clone was seen (once, few, many), or a class if it is expanded.

J gene: TRBJ1-1
V gene: TRBV27
clone size: -
D gene: -
CDR3 protein: CASRATPMNTEAFF
CDR3 DNA: TGTGCCAGCAGAGCCACACCGATGAACACTGAAGCTTTCTTT

J gene: TRBJ2-3
V gene: TRBV7-2
clone size: -
D gene: TRBD2
CDR3 protein: CASSPPTSGGRDTQYF
CDR3 DNA: TGTGCCAGCAGCCCACCGACTAGCGGGGGCCGTGATACGCAGTATTTT

J gene: TRBJ1-5
V gene: TRBV7-3
clone size: -
D gene: -
CDR3 protein: CASSLEVNQPQHF
CDR3 DNA: TGTGCCAGCAGTCTAGAGGTCAATCAGCCCCAGCATTTT

J gene: TRBJ1-2
V gene: TRBV2
clone size: -
D gene: -
CDR3 protein: CASLRGRVVDFYGYTF
CDR3 DNA: TGTGCCAGCTTGAGGGGTAGGGTGGTAGACTTCTATGGCTACACCTTC

J gene: TRBJ1-1
V gene: TRBV14
clone size: -
D gene: -
CDR3 protein: CASSQLGAEAFF
CDR3 DNA: TGTGCCAGCAGCCAACTGGGGGCAGAAGCTTTCTTT

J gene: TRBJ1-1
V gene: TRBV28
clone size: -
D gene: -
CDR3 protein: CASNEGWNTEAFF
CDR3 DNA: TGTGCCAGCAACGAGGGCTGGAACACTGAAGCTTTCTTT

J gene: TRBJ2-7
V gene: TRBV7-2
clone size: -
D gene: -
CDR3 protein: CASSFEEAYEQYF
CDR3 DNA: TGTGCCAGCAGCTTTGAAGAAGCCTACGAGCAGTACTTC

J gene: TRBJ2-5
V gene: TRBV5-1
clone size: -
D gene: -
CDR3 protein: CASSLWGQGKETQYF
CDR3 DNA: TGCGCCAGCAGCTTGTGGGGCCAGGGGAAAGAGACCCAGTACTTC

J gene: TRBJ1-5
V gene: TRBV27
clone size: -
D gene: TRBD1
CDR3 protein: CASSRSGQGGNQPQHF
CDR3 DNA: TGTGCCAGCAGTCGTTCCGGACAGGGGGGGAATCAGCCCCAGCATTTT

J gene: TRBJ1-2
V gene: TRBV28
clone size: -
D gene: TRBD1
CDR3 protein: CASRGQDDHAPYGYTF
CDR3 DNA: TGTGCCAGCAGGGGACAGGATGACCATGCTCCTTATGGCTACACCTTC

J gene: TRBJ1-4
V gene: TRBV6-4
clone size: -
D gene: -
CDR3 protein: CASSDWSGGKLFF
CDR3 DNA: TGTGCCAGCAGTGATTGGTCAGGCGGAAAACTGTTTTTT

J gene: TRBJ2-3
V gene: TRBV7-3
clone size: -
D gene: TRBD1
CDR3 protein: CASSLEGAVEDTQYF
CDR3 DNA: TGTGCCAGCAGCTTAGAGGGGGCCGTGGAAGATACGCAGTATTTT

J gene: TRBJ1-5
V gene: TRBV4-3
clone size: -
D gene: -
CDR3 protein: CASSQDRSEPQHF
CDR3 DNA: TGCGCCAGCAGCCAAGATAGGTCGGAGCCCCAGCATTTT

J gene: TRBJ2-3
V gene: TRBV29-1
clone size: -
D gene: -
CDR3 protein: CSVPTPGSDTQYF
CDR3 DNA: TGCAGCGTACCCACCCCGGGGTCAGATACGCAGTATTTT

J gene: TRBJ1-2
V gene: TRBV7-9
clone size: -
D gene: -
CDR3 protein: CASSATGYGYTF
CDR3 DNA: TGTGCCAGCAGCGCAACCGGCTATGGCTACACCTTC

J gene: TRBJ2-3
V gene: TRBV5-1
clone size: few
D gene: TRBD2
CDR3 protein: CASSLGLADLMSTDTQYF
CDR3 DNA: TGCGCCAGCAGCTTGGGACTAGCGGATTTAATGAGCACAGATACGCAGTATTTT

J gene: TRBJ1-1
V gene: TRBV29-1
clone size: few
D gene: -
CDR3 protein: CSVVVPKVGRTLDEAFF
CDR3 DNA: TGCAGCGTTGTAGTGCCCAAAGTAGGGCGAACACTCGACGAAGCTTTCTTT

J gene: TRBJ2-2
V gene: TRBV14
clone size: -
D gene: -
CDR3 protein: CASSQRMGVGTGELFF
CDR3 DNA: TGTGCCAGCAGCCAGCGGATGGGGGTCGGTACCGGGGAGCTGTTTTTT

J gene: TRBJ2-7
V gene: TRBV2
clone size: -
D gene: -
CDR3 protein: CASTRRELGFEQYF
CDR3 DNA: TGTGCCAGCACCAGAAGGGAGCTAGGGTTCGAGCAGTACTTC

J gene: TRBJ2-7
V gene: TRBV30
clone size: -
D gene: -
CDR3 protein: CAWSLTGHEQYF
CDR3 DNA: TGTGCCTGGAGTCTCACAGGGCACGAGCAGTACTTC

J gene: TRBJ2-1
V gene: TRBV9
clone size: -
D gene: TRBD2
CDR3 protein: CASSGSAGTSGRAYNEQFF
CDR3 DNA: TGTGCCAGCAGCGGCTCTGCCGGGACTAGCGGGAGGGCCTACAATGAGCAGTTCTTC

J gene: TRBJ1-2
V gene: TRBV7-9
clone size: -
D gene: TRBD1
CDR3 protein: CASSTGTGKINYGYTF
CDR3 DNA: TGTGCCAGCAGCACCGGGACAGGGAAGATAAACTATGGCTACACCTTC

J gene: TRBJ1-2
V gene: TRBV30
clone size: -
D gene: -
CDR3 protein: CAWNRDLYGYTF
CDR3 DNA: TGTGCCTGGAACCGGGACCTCTATGGCTACACCTTC

J gene: TRBJ2-5
V gene: TRBV7-7
clone size: -
D gene: TRBD1
CDR3 protein: CASSLDRAETQYF
CDR3 DNA: TGTGCTAGCAGCTTGGACAGGGCAGAGACCCAGTACTTC

J gene: TRBJ2-7
V gene: TRBV6-1
clone size: -
D gene: -
CDR3 protein: CASRFSTYEQYF
CDR3 DNA: TGTGCCAGCAGGTTCAGCACCTACGAGCAGTACTTC